This T cell receptor (beta chain) is from a study of cytomegalovirus exposure and HLA in healthy donors. The study, taken as a whole, reports: Researchers reported that a few CMV-associated chains were confirmed in vitro as CMV antigen-specific.

The study ran its PCR with 60 Vbeta and 13 Jbeta primers. Method: immunoSEQ multiplex PCR; TCRdb's copy keeps in-frame clones and lacks some. This table has 130,000 or so clones, over 60% appearing once. V lost 4 bases, J lost 10 bases, and 4 bases stayed unmatched. The CDR3 runs 12 residues. Germline V gene sequence: CDR1 LGHNA, CDR2 YNFKEQ. As regards this clone: Its antigen is undetermined.

The chain combines TRBV4-2 with TRBJ2-1; 7 bases match TRBD2. Sequenced sample: PBMCs. The sequence was collected from a female donor in good health and CMV-seropositive. In DNA, the CDR3 is TGTGCCAGCAGCCCCGGGGAGGGCGAGCAGTTCTTC. Translated: CASSPGEGEQFF.